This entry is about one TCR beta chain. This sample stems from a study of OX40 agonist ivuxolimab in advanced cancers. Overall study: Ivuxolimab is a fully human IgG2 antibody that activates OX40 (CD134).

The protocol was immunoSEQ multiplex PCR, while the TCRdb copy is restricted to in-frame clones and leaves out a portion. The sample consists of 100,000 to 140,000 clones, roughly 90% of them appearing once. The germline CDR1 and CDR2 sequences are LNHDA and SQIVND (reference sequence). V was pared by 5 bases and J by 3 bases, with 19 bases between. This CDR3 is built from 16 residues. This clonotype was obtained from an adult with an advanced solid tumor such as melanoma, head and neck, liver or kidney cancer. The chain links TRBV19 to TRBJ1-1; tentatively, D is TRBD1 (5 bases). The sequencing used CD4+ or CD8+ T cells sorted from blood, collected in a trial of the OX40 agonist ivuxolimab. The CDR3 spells CASSPSQGAQYTEAFF. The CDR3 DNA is TGTGCCAGTAGTCCGTCCCAGGGCGCCCAGTACACTGAAGCTTTCTTT. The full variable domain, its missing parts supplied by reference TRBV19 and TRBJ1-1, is DGGITQSPKYLFRKEGQNVTLSCEQNLNHDAMYWYRQDPGQGLRLIYYSQIVNDFQKGDIAEGYSVSREKKESFPLTVTSAQKNPTAFYLCASSPSQGAQYTEAFFGQGTRLTVV.